The 25 T cell receptor beta chains below come from one sample, sequenced in a study of CD8+ T cells in alopecia areata. Sequencing relied on a cDNA template that was reverse transcribed from extracted RNA. Produced via immunoSEQ multiplex PCR; TCRdb's table is partial and in-frame only. This sample yields roughly 250,000 clones, of which around 67% are seen a single time; approximately 1.2% belongs to the top ten. The material sequenced was CD4+ T cells sorted from blood, taken at week 0. The receptors come from a human donor with alopecia areata.

The table lists this clone with a few counts. The CDR3 DNA sequence: TGTGCCTGGAGTAAGAGGAACACTGAAGCTTTCTTT. Protein sequence: CAWSKRNTEAFF. V and J are TRBV30 and TRBJ1-1, with unresolved D. V lost 2 bases and J lost 1, with 5 bases in between. This CDR3 is built from 12 residues. CDR1 is GTSNPN, CDR2 SVGIG, per germline (reference sequence).

This clone appeared a few times. The genes are TRBV5-1 and TRBJ1-1; D gene unclear. Germline V gene data show CDR1 as SGHRS and CDR2 as YFSETQ. The CDR3 covers 14 residues. V lost 0 bases to trimming and J lost 0 bases, with 6 bases between them. This CDR3 is CASSLDSMNTEAFF. The CDR3 nucleotides read TGCGCCAGCAGCTTGGATAGCATGAACACTGAAGCTTTCTTT. Based on the CDR3 plus reference TRBV5-1 and TRBJ1-1, the full variable domain is KAGVTQTPRYLIKTRGQQVTLSCSPISGHRSVSWYQQTPGQGLQFLFEYFSETQRNKGNFPGRFSGRQFSNSRSEMNVSTLELGDSALYLCASSLDSMNTEAFFGQGTRLTVV.

The V and J genes are TRBV4-1 and TRBJ2-4; D gene ambiguous. Germline V gene sequence: CDR1 MGHRA, CDR2 YSYEKL. CDR3 length equals 14 residues. V lost 3 bases, J lost 4 bases, and 10 bases lay in between. The CDR3 sequence: CASSQPAEKNIQYF. For the CDR3, the DNA is TGCGCCAGCAGCCAGCCGGCAGAGAAAAACATTCAGTACTTC.

This clone was detected only a few times. J is TRBJ2-1 and V is TRBV29-1; D is ambiguous. V lost 1 base to trimming and J lost 4 bases, with 11 bases between them. Germline CDR1 and CDR2: SQVTM and ANQGSEA. This CDR3 spans 14 amino acids. The CDR3 region has the DNA TGCAGCGTTGAAGCCCCAGCTGTATACAATGAGCAGTTCTTC. It encodes CSVEAPAVYNEQFF.

V gene TRBV25-1 combines with J gene TRBJ1-1, with unresolved D. The ends were cut back, 6 bases at V and 2 bases at J, with 13 bases in the middle. Germline V gene sequence: CDR1 MGHDK, CDR2 SYGVNS. CDR3 size: 14 residues. CDR3 DNA: TGTGCCAGCAGACCCTTCGAGGGAAACACTGAAGCTTTCTTT. Translated, it gives CASRPFEGNTEAFF.

The V gene is TRBV29-1, the J gene TRBJ2-7, with D possibly TRBD2 on 5 matching bases. Trimming shortened V by 4 bases and J by 9 bases, and 16 bases separated the two germline ends. The CDR3 totals 12 residues. The germline gives CDR1 SQVTM, CDR2 ANQGSEA. In nucleotides, the CDR3 is TGCAGCGTTGCGGCCCCTGCGAGCGGGCAGTACTTC. This sequence encodes CSVAAPASGQYF.

In its sample, this clone was seen a few times. The chain couples TRBV5-1 to TRBJ1-6; TRBD1 agrees at 9 bases. J lost 10 bases, V lost 0 bases, and 5 bases had no gene match. The CDR3 runs to 15 residues. Germline V lookup: CDR1 SGHRS, CDR2 YFSETQ. The CDR3 sequence is CASSLGTGVLSPLHF. The CDR3 DNA is TGCGCCAGCAGCTTGGGGACAGGGGTTTTATCACCCCTCCACTTT.

This clone appeared once. The rearrangement uses TRBV19 and TRBJ1-5; D remains unclear. CDR1 and CDR2 from the germline V gene are LNHDA and SQIVND (reference sequence). The CDR3 is 12 residues long. V shed 5 bases and J shed 3 bases, with 5 bases lying between them. The CDR3 bases are TGTGCCAGTAGTCTGATCAATCAGCCCCAGCATTTT. It yields the protein CASSLINQPQHF.

A single count supports this clone. J is TRBJ2-1 and V is TRBV7-6; TRBD2 matches 9 bases. Germline V gene sequence: CDR1 SGHVS, CDR2 FNYEAQ. The CDR3 contains 16 residues. V lost 6 bases, J lost 8 bases, and 14 bases stayed unmatched. CDR3 residues: CASSRSGGIPGDEQFF. The CDR3 nucleotides read TGTGCCAGCAGTAGGAGCGGGGGGATCCCGGGGGATGAGCAGTTCTTC.

The chain couples TRBV14 to TRBJ2-3; D perhaps matches TRBD2 (6 bases). The V end was cut by 4 bases, the J end by 0 bases, with 14 bases between. Germline lookup yields CDR1 SGHDN and CDR2 FVKESK. This CDR3 comprises 16 residues. CDR3 nucleotide sequence: TGTGCCAGCAGCCTAGGAGGGTCGGTGAGCACAGATACGCAGTATTTT. The encoded protein is CASSLGGSVSTDTQYF.

The chain combines TRBV9 with TRBJ2-1; 10 positions agree with TRBD2. Germline assignment: CDR1 SGDLS and CDR2 YYNGEE. The trim removed 1 base at V and 4 bases at J, leaving 2 bases unmatched. This CDR3 comprises 15 residues. CDR3 nucleotides: TGTGCCAGCAGCGTAACTAGCGGGGAGTACAATGAGCAGTTCTTC. This sequence encodes CASSVTSGEYNEQFF.

This chain uses TRBV30 with TRBJ1-1; D gene unclear. This CDR3 contains 13 residues. V lost 7 bases, J lost 0 bases, and 12 bases lay in between. Per the germline V gene, CDR1 is GTSNPN and CDR2 is SVGIG (reference sequence). CDR3 amino acids: CASIGPVNTEAFF. The CDR3 bases are TGTGCCTCCATCGGGCCCGTGAACACTGAAGCTTTCTTT.

The chain links TRBV4-3 to TRBJ1-1, with a tentative D call TRBD1 (5 bases). There are 14 residues in the CDR3. CDR1 and CDR2 from the germline V gene are LGHNA and YSLEER. V lost 4 bases, J lost 3 bases, and 12 bases lay in between. In DNA, the CDR3 is TGCGCCAGCAGCCTGCAGGGAGCTGACACTGAAGCTTTCTTT. It translates to CASSLQGADTEAFF.

This clone has just a few counts. The chain has TRBV30 and TRBJ1-1, with a weak D call TRBD1 (5 bases). V was cut by 7 bases and J by 1 base, with 10 bases left in between. This CDR3 has 12 residues. Germline V gene sequence: CDR1 GTSNPN, CDR2 SVGIG (reference sequence). CDR3 in DNA: TGTGCCTCACAGCAGGGGAACACTGAAGCTTTCTTT. Residues: CASQQGNTEAFF.

This clone came up a few times. The rearrangement joins TRBV5-6 to TRBJ2-7, with TRBD2 matching 10 bases. The CDR3 loop spans 15 amino acids. Trimming took 3 bases from V and 4 from J; bases not matched to a gene: 7. Germline V lookup: CDR1 SGHDT, CDR2 YYEEEE. DNA for the CDR3: TGTGCCAGCAGCTCTAGGCTAGCGGGGGATTACGAGCAGTACTTC. It yields the protein CASSSRLAGDYEQYF.

The chain uses TRBV5-1 and TRBJ2-1, with 7 bases aligning to TRBD1. Losses at the gene ends were 5 bases for V and 6 bases for J; bases not matched to a gene: 8. CDR1 is SGHRS and CDR2 is YFSETQ in the germline V gene. The CDR3 sequence is 14 residues long. The CDR3 region is CASSATQGFNEQFF. The DNA for the CDR3 is TGCGCCAGCAGTGCAACACAGGGGTTCAATGAGCAGTTCTTC.

The chain carries TRBV7-2 and TRBJ1-1; D not resolved. CDR1 and CDR2 (germline): SGHTA, FQGNSA. The CDR3 has 15 residues. Trimming removed 4 bases at V and 6 bases at J, with 18 bases between. The CDR3 region has the DNA TGTGCCAGCAGCTCTAGCCTGCTGATAAAGGCTGAAGCTTTCTTT. Translated: CASSSSLLIKAEAFF.

This clone was picked up a small number of times. The V call is TRBV7-2, the J call TRBJ1-5, with 7 bases identical to TRBD1. This CDR3 spans 15 amino acids. CDR1 is SGHTA and CDR2 is FQGNSA in the germline V gene. Trimming took 5 bases from V and 4 from J; bases not matched to a gene: 8. CDR3: CASSPMGQTNQPQHF. CDR3 DNA: TGTGCCAGCAGCCCGATGGGACAGACGAATCAGCCCCAGCATTTT.

V gene TRBV30 combines with J gene TRBJ1-6; no reliable D call. CDR3 length: 14 residues. Germline assignment: CDR1 GTSNPN and CDR2 SVGIG (reference sequence). The germline V and J ends were trimmed by 0 bases and 8 bases, with 11 bases remaining between them. The CDR3 here is CAWSVVGRDSPLHF. CDR3 coding DNA: TGTGCCTGGAGTGTAGTCGGGAGGGATTCACCCCTCCACTTT.

The V and J genes are TRBV30 and TRBJ1-4; 10 bases map to TRBD1. V shed 5 bases, J shed 4 bases, and the junction held 4 bases outside the gene matches. Germline V CDR1 and CDR2: GTSNPN, SVGIG (reference sequence). This CDR3 is built from 14 residues. The CDR3 DNA follows: TGTGCCTGGGACAGGGGGCGCGGTAATGAAAAACTGTTTTTT. Amino acid sequence: CAWDRGRGNEKLFF.

Note on this clone: At one boundary the junction diverges from the germline segment, which might be a read error. The CDR3 DNA is TGTGCCAGCAGCACCGGACTAGCGGGGGCCCAATCGCTCTTC. Translation: CASSTGLAGAQSLF. The V and J genes are TRBV5-6 and TRBJ2-1, with 13 bases lining up with TRBD2. The CDR3 contains 14 residues. From germline, CDR1 is SGHDT and CDR2 YYEEEE.

In regard to this clone: This sample also contains other DNA sequences that code for the same CDR3. The chain joins TRBV29-1 to TRBJ2-7; D is undetermined. The CDR3 runs 11 residues. Germline-derived CDR1 and CDR2 are SQVTM and ANQGSEA. The V and J ends lost 4 bases and 1 base respectively, with 5 bases between them. CDR3 in amino acids: CSVAGSYEQYF. For the CDR3, the DNA is TGCAGCGTTGCCGGTTCCTACGAGCAGTACTTC.

Comments on this clone: Within the sample, other DNA sequences also encode this same CDR3. The V call is TRBV5-1, the J call TRBJ2-3, with D unresolved. This CDR3 is 14 amino acids long. The V and J ends lost 0 bases and 2 bases respectively, with 7 bases between them. Germline-derived CDR1 and CDR2 are SGHRS and YFSETQ. The CDR3 sequence is CASSLGQNTDTQYF. The DNA of the CDR3 is TGCGCCAGCAGCTTGGGACAAAACACAGATACGCAGTATTTT.

The chain joins TRBV7-9 to TRBJ1-5, with D perhaps matching TRBD1 (6 bases). This CDR3 contains 14 residues. V was trimmed by 4 bases and J by 6 bases, leaving 13 bases between them. Germline V CDR1 and CDR2: SEHNR, FQNEAQ (reference sequence). The CDR3 loop is CASSSDRPSQPQHF. The DNA for the CDR3 is TGTGCCAGCAGCTCCGACAGGCCGAGTCAGCCCCAGCATTTT.

The rearrangement links TRBV30 to TRBJ1-2; D may be TRBD1 (5 bases). The V gene's germline CDR1 is GTSNPN and CDR2 SVGIG (reference sequence). Trimming left V 7 bases short and J 7 bases short, with 22 bases between. This CDR3 has 14 amino acids. This CDR3 is CAYLEGMILGGYTF. In DNA, the CDR3 is TGTGCCTACTTAGAGGGGATGATCCTTGGTGGCTACACCTTC.